This passage covers 12 T cell receptor beta chains from one sample sequenced in a study of post-analysis software for immune sequencing data. General observations from the study: Patients used about 5 TRBV segments, including TRBV5-6, TRBV5-1 and TRBV20-1, more often than controls.

The antigens for these receptors are not known. Libraries were made from TCR beta cDNA, and they carried unique molecular identifiers. TCRdb processed the PCR reads anew with MiXCR; each CDR3 protein has one entry. The sample yields roughly 580,000 distinct CDR3 sequences, 44% seen once. The sample taken for sequencing was blood. Source of these receptors: a girl aged 10 to 17 with multiple sclerosis.

The rearrangement joins TRBV12-3 or TRBV12-4 to TRBJ2-1; TRBD2 matches 7 bases. The CDR3 is made up of 21 amino acids. Germline trimming cut 7 bases from V and 3 bases from J; bases unmatched to any gene: 27. CDR3 nucleotides: TGTGCCAGCAACCCCGGGGGAGGGTTGGCTAGCGAAATACTGCGCTACAATGAGCAGTTCTTC. It is translated as CASNPGGGLASEILRYNEQFF.

The chain is built from TRBV27 and TRBJ2-1; 13 nucleotides align to TRBD2. The V and J ends lost 5 bases and 7 bases, in that order; junction bases with no gene match: 11. The length of the CDR3 is 17 residues. Looked up from germline, CDR1 is MNHEY and CDR2 is SMNVEV (reference sequence). The CDR3 sequence: CASSTLGTSGKLNEQFF. In nucleotides, the CDR3 is TGTGCCAGCAGTACACTTGGGACTAGCGGGAAACTGAATGAGCAGTTCTTC.

This chain uses TRBV12-3 or TRBV12-4 with TRBJ1-1; D might be TRBD1 (5 bases). This CDR3 comprises 14 residues. Trimming shortened V by 10 bases and J by 5 bases, and 20 bases separated the two germline ends. The DNA of the CDR3 is TGTGCCACCTCGGGACTCCAGGGTGGGACTGAAGCTTTCTTT. Amino acid sequence: CATSGLQGGTEAFF.

The chain employs TRBV20-1 and TRBJ2-3; D is uncertain. V dropped 8 bases and J dropped 2 bases, with 17 bases sitting between them. The germline V gene has CDR1 DFQATT and CDR2 SNEGSKA (reference sequence). The CDR3 has 14 amino acids. CDR3 nucleotides: TGCAGTACCCCCGGAACTGCGCTCACAGATACGCAGTATTTT. It translates to CSTPGTALTDTQYF.

V is TRBV6-1 and J is TRBJ2-5, with TRBD2 matching 9 bases. The CDR3 is 16 amino acids. J was trimmed by 5 bases and V by 6 bases; bases with no gene match: 13. CDR1 MNHNS and CDR2 SASEGT come from the germline V gene. CDR3 sequence: CASREPGLAPRETQYF. The CDR3 DNA reads TGTGCCAGCAGGGAACCGGGACTAGCACCACGGGAGACCCAGTACTTC.

The J gene is TRBJ2-1, the V gene TRBV3-1, with TRBD2 matching over 10 bases. The CDR3 contains 16 residues. Germline-derived CDR1 and CDR2 are LGHDT and YNNKEL (reference sequence). V was clipped by 4 bases and J by 4 bases; unmatched bases: 7. The CDR3 bases are TGTGCCAGCAGCCTCCGGACTAGCGGACTGTACAATGAGCAGTTCTTC. It translates to CASSLRTSGLYNEQFF.

This chain connects TRBV12-3 or TRBV12-4 to TRBJ1-5; 9 nucleotides match TRBD1. The CDR3 is 15 residues long. V gave up 7 bases and J gave up 2 bases; unmatched junction bases: 6. CDR3 region: CASTDRTGGNQPQHF. The DNA for the CDR3 is TGTGCCAGCACCGATAGGACAGGGGGCAATCAGCCCCAGCATTTT.

Of note for this clonotype: A much larger clone is a single base away; this may be a read error. The gene calls are TRBV7-8 and TRBJ2-5; TRBD2 matches 16 bases. The J call is doubtful: the DNA matches TRBJ2-7 better. Germline CDR1 and CDR2: SGHVS and FQNEAQ. This CDR3 has 15 residues. This chain's CDR3 is CASNQGTSGRVEQYF. CDR3 DNA: TGTGCCAGCAACCAGGGGACTAGCGGGAGGGTCGAGCAGTACTTC.

The chain employs TRBV20-1 and TRBJ2-1; D gene uncertain. There are 9 residues in the CDR3. Trimming removed 3 bases from V and 9 bases from J, with 3 bases in between. Germline CDR1 DFQATT, CDR2 SNEGSKA (reference sequence). In DNA, the CDR3 is TGCAGTGCTAGTAGTGAGCAGTTCTTC. Protein: CSASSEQFF.

A few counts support this clonotype. The chain employs TRBV12-3 or TRBV12-4 and TRBJ1-2; D not certain. This CDR3 has 12 residues. The V gene lost 5 bases and the J gene lost 4 bases, with 8 bases spanning the gap. Here the CDR3 DNA reads TGTGCCAGCAGTCTTCGGATCTATGGCTACACCTTC. Amino acid sequence: CASSLRIYGYTF.

This clonotype has a handful of counts. The gene calls are TRBV9 and TRBJ2-2, with a weak D call TRBD2 (6 bases). Germline loops: CDR1 SGDLS, CDR2 YYNGEE. The CDR3 runs 15 residues. V gave up 0 bases and J gave up 3 bases, with 9 bases separating them. CDR3 loop: CASSVGRRDTGELFF. The CDR3 nucleotides read TGTGCCAGCAGCGTAGGCAGGAGGGACACCGGGGAGCTGTTTTTT.

This clonotype was seen only a few times. The rearrangement joins TRBV5-1 to TRBJ2-3; D is possibly TRBD2 (5 bases). CDR1 SGHRS and CDR2 YFSETQ come from the germline V gene. V shed 6 bases and J shed 5 bases, with 16 bases lying between them. The CDR3 loop spans 14 amino acids. DNA of the CDR3: TGCGCCAGCACCAAAGGACTCTTCGAAGATACGCAGTATTTT. Its protein product is CASTKGLFEDTQYF.